The clone carrying this TCR beta chain was seen just once. The antigen is undetermined. The source of the sample is a study of shared clonotypes between healthy human individuals. CD8 cells classed as naive were CD45RO-negative and positively selected for CCR7, excluding terminally differentiated effector memory CD45RA+ cells. Each sample came from a Caucasian adult donor living in Nashville, Tennessee. Overall study findings and caveats: The study sampled only blood, and tissue repertoires likely differ. Non-shared clonotypes showed lower generation probabilities than clonotypes common to all four donors.

This table comes from immunoSEQ multiplex PCR, and its TCRdb copy is limited to in-frame clones, with some not included. The sample contains around 2,000,000 clones, about 92% of which appear only once. Trimming removed 6 bases from V and 2 bases from J, with 10 bases in between. Germline lookup yields CDR1 MDHEN and CDR2 SYDVKM. The CDR3 covers 13 residues. This clonotype was obtained from a man between 18 and 35 years old in good health. Some clones in this sample may be carry-over from other donors' samples. Input material: naive CD8+ T cells from PBMCs. The V call is TRBV28, the J call TRBJ1-1; TRBD1 might be the D (5 bases). The CDR3 DNA reads TGTGCCAGCAGCCAGGGAACAAACACTGAAGCTTTCTTT. Amino acids: CASSQGTNTEAFF.